A single sample is the source of the 11 T cell receptor beta chains below, sequenced in a study of T cell responses to AZD1222 COVID-19 vaccine. Here immunoSEQ multiplex PCR was the method, and the copy in TCRdb shows in-frame clones only, minus some. The sample has more than 150,000 clones; approximately 91% are singletons. The sequencing used peripheral blood, collected on day 0 of AZD1222 vaccination. The source is an adult in good health.

The CDR3 nucleotides are TGTGCCAGCAGCGTGGGGGGGTTGGCTGAAGCTTTCTTT. Translation: CASSVGGLAEAFF. The chain couples TRBV9 to TRBJ1-1; a possible D gene is TRBD1 (5 bases). V was clipped by 2 bases and J by 6 bases, with 11 bases between them. This CDR3 comprises 13 residues. From germline, CDR1 is SGDLS and CDR2 YYNGEE. The complete variable domain, with remaining parts taken from reference TRBV9 and TRBJ1-1, reads DSGVTQTPKHLITATGQRVTLRCSPRSGDLSVYWYQQSLDQGLQFLIQYYNGEERAKGNILERFSAQQFPDLHSELNLSSLELGDSALYFCASSVGGLAEAFFGQGTRLTVV.

The rearrangement joins TRBV20-1 to TRBJ2-1, with D unclear. Trimming removed 3 bases from V and 4 bases from J, with 1 base in between. Looked up from germline, CDR1 is DFQATT and CDR2 is SNEGSKA (reference sequence). This CDR3 region has 10 residues. This CDR3 is CSARYNEQFF. The DNA for the CDR3 is TGCAGTGCTAGGTACAATGAGCAGTTCTTC.

V gene TRBV7-2 combines with J gene TRBJ2-7; 7 positions match TRBD1. The V segment lost 4 bases and the J segment 1 base; nucleotides outside the gene matches: 7. The length of the CDR3 is 15 residues. Germline V CDR1 and CDR2: SGHTA, FQGNSA. For the CDR3, the DNA is TGTGCCAGCAGCTACAGGGGCCCGACTTCCTACGAGCAGTACTTC. Translating it yields CASSYRGPTSYEQYF.

This sequence joins TRBV18 and TRBJ1-6; D is possibly TRBD1 (6 bases). Germline V gives CDR1 KGHSH, CDR2 LQKENI. There are 17 residues in the CDR3. Trimming removed 3 bases from V and 8 bases from J, with 20 bases in between. CDR3: CASSPRDKVFGHSPLHF. The DNA of the CDR3 is TGTGCCAGCTCACCCCGGGACAAAGTATTCGGTCATTCACCCCTCCACTTT.

This chain uses TRBV19 with TRBJ1-6; D possibly corresponds to TRBD1 (5 bases). This CDR3 contains 13 residues. V lost 7 bases and J 9 bases, leaving 13 bases between the germline ends. Germline V gene data show CDR1 as LNHDA and CDR2 as SQIVND (reference sequence). The CDR3 region has the DNA TGTGCCAGTACGACTCCGGACATTTCACCCCTCCACTTT. Translating gives CASTTPDISPLHF.

V is TRBV6-2 or TRBV6-3 and J is TRBJ1-2; 8 positions agree with TRBD1. The length of the CDR3 is 11 residues. In germline, CDR1 is MNHEY, CDR2 SVGEGT. V dropped 5 bases and J dropped 8; count of bases not matched to a gene: 1. CDR3 amino acids: CASSPGGGYTF. DNA of the CDR3: TGTGCCAGCAGTCCAGGGGGCGGCTACACCTTC.

The chain recombines TRBV9 with TRBJ1-4; D gene unclear. The germline CDR1 and CDR2 sequences are SGDLS and YYNGEE. V lost 0 bases and J lost 8, with 8 bases in between. The CDR3 sequence is 13 residues long. CDR3 bases: TGTGCCAGCAGCGTAGATGTGAGGGAAAAACTGTTTTTT. Translating gives CASSVDVREKLFF.

The V and J genes are TRBV19 and TRBJ1-1; D uncertain. The V and J ends lost 3 bases and 10 bases respectively, with 15 bases between them. Per the germline V gene, CDR1 is LNHDA and CDR2 is SQIVND (reference sequence). The CDR3 contains 13 residues. The CDR3 DNA reads TGTGCCAGTAGTATCTCGCGGTTGCGGGGAGCTTTCTTT. Translation gives CASSISRLRGAFF.

The chain recombines TRBV28 with TRBJ2-5; TRBD1 matches 7 bases. Germline-derived CDR1 and CDR2 are MDHEN and SYDVKM. This CDR3 is 15 amino acids long. The V segment lost 5 bases and the J segment 5 bases; nucleotides outside the gene matches: 11. The chain's CDR3 is CASSTGQEVGETQYF. The CDR3 DNA sequence: TGTGCCAGCAGTACAGGACAGGAAGTGGGCGAGACCCAGTACTTC.

The chain couples TRBV6-5 to TRBJ2-7, with D uncertain. Deletions cut 2 bases from V and 2 bases from J, with 10 bases between. This CDR3 is built from 14 residues. In germline, CDR1 is MNHEY, CDR2 SVGAGI. The CDR3 spells CASSYGGPTYEQYF. The CDR3 DNA reads TGTGCCAGCAGTTACGGTGGACCTACCTACGAGCAGTACTTC.

This chain links TRBV29-1 with TRBJ1-1; 7 bases match TRBD1. CDR3 length: 12 amino acids. With 5 bases clipped from V and 4 bases from J, the junction kept 4 bases outside the gene matches. Germline V lookup: CDR1 SQVTM, CDR2 ANQGSEA. This chain's CDR3 is CSVPQGSTEAFF. The CDR3 DNA reads as TGCAGCGTTCCACAGGGGAGCACTGAAGCTTTCTTT.